These T cell receptor beta chains were read from a single sample in a study of cytotoxic CD8 clonotypes in ibrutinib-treated CLL. Clones were sequenced by immunoSEQ multiplex PCR, and TCRdb holds only the in-frame ones, with some missing. The sample yields around 50,000 clones, about 50% seen once. This sample comprised PBMCs, obtained after 24 months of ibrutinib treatment. These receptors all come from a human donor with chronic lymphocytic leukemia. Both conserved end residues are part of each CDR3. A D gene is named only where the DNA matches it firmly. Where a row states a size, it is once, few, many or the class of an expanded clone; other rows omit it.

D: NA
length: 14
size: NA
J: TRBJ2-7
V: TRBV11-2
CDR3: CASSLREGGYEQYF
DNA: TGTGCCAGCAGCTTACGCGAAGGGGGCTACGAGCAGTACTTC

D: NA
length: 14
size: NA
J: TRBJ2-5
V: TRBV29-1
CDR3: CSVEDVLRRETRYF
DNA: TGCAGCGTTGAAGATGTTTTGCGCAGAGAGACCCGGTACTTC

D: NA
length: 13
size: few
J: TRBJ1-6
V: TRBV6-5
CDR3: CASSFQTLSPLHF
DNA: TGTGCCAGCAGTTTCCAGACTCTATCACCCCTCCACTTT

D: TRBD1
length: 15
size: NA
J: TRBJ2-7
V: TRBV6-1
CDR3: CASGQLGQEMVEQYF
DNA: TGTGCCAGCGGACAACTCGGACAGGAGATGGTTGAGCAGTACTTC

D: NA
length: 15
size: few
J: TRBJ2-1
V: TRBV27
CDR3: CASSTGTWSYNEQFF
DNA: TGTGCCAGCAGTACAGGTACTTGGTCCTACAATGAGCAGTTCTTC

D: NA
length: 15
size: once
J: TRBJ2-2
V: TRBV29-1
CDR3: CSVLTGQRNTGKLFF
DNA: TGCAGCGTTTTAACGGGACAAAGGAACACCGGGAAGCTGTTTTTT

D: NA
length: 17
size: NA
J: TRBJ1-1
V: TRBV10-1
CDR3: CASSPFPGKGMNTEAFF
DNA: TGCGCCAGCAGCCCCTTCCCAGGGAAAGGGATGAACACTGAAGCTTTCTTT

D: NA
length: 13
size: NA
J: TRBJ2-5
V: TRBV11-2
CDR3: CASSLGTLETQYF
DNA: TGTGCCAGCAGCTTGGGGACCTTAGAGACCCAGTACTTC

D: NA
length: 15
size: once
J: TRBJ1-1
V: TRBV27
CDR3: CASSLGGGLNTEAFF
DNA: TGTGCCAGCAGTTTAGGTGGAGGGTTGAACACTGAAGCTTTCTTT

D: NA
length: 13
size: NA
J: TRBJ1-1
V: TRBV2
CDR3: CASSPTANTEAFF
DNA: TGTGCCAGCAGCCCGACAGCGAACACTGAAGCTTTCTTT

D: TRBD1
length: 17
size: many
J: TRBJ2-1
V: TRBV7-2
CDR3: CASSRDRGRSSYNEQFF
DNA: TGTGCCAGCAGCCGGGACAGGGGCCGAAGCTCCTACAATGAGCAGTTCTTC

D: TRBD2
length: 16
size: NA
J: TRBJ2-2
V: TRBV5-1
CDR3: CASSLDSGGYTGELFF
DNA: TGCGCCAGCAGCTTGGATAGCGGGGGGTATACCGGGGAGCTGTTTTTT

D: TRBD1
length: 14
size: NA
J: TRBJ2-5
V: TRBV5-1
CDR3: CASRWDRNQETQYF
DNA: TGCGCCAGCCGCTGGGACAGGAACCAAGAGACCCAGTACTTC

D: NA
length: 16
size: NA
J: TRBJ1-1
V: TRBV7-8
CDR3: CASSFGVRAENTEAFF
DNA: TGTGCCAGCAGCTTTGGGGTGCGGGCCGAGAACACTGAAGCTTTCTTT

D: NA
length: 15
size: NA
J: TRBJ2-3
V: TRBV5-1
CDR3: CASSLGGRFSDTQYF
DNA: TGCGCCAGCAGCTTGGGGGGCAGATTCTCAGATACGCAGTATTTT

D: TRBD1
length: 14
size: few
J: TRBJ1-2
V: TRBV5-1
CDR3: CASSLGQGFGGYTF
DNA: TGCGCCAGCAGCTTGGGACAGGGTTTCGGTGGCTACACCTTC

D: NA
length: 11
size: NA
J: TRBJ2-3
V: TRBV6-5
CDR3: CASSYGGYKYF
DNA: TGTGCCAGCAGTTATGGGGGATACAAGTATTTT